The text below deals with one TCR beta chain. These data originate in a study of T-cell reconstitution after alpha-beta-depleted transplantation in children. Using unique molecular identifiers, the investigators prepared the TCRbeta library. TCRdb passed the PCR reads through MiXCR, listing each CDR3 protein once. The top ten clones hold around 6.1% of a sample with over 400,000 distinct CDR3 sequences, roughly an eighth of them seen once. The CDR3 spans 14 residues. CDR1 GTSNPN and CDR2 SVGIG come from the germline V gene (reference sequence). Trimming removed 2 bases from V and 0 bases from J, with 8 bases in between.

This TCR was recovered from a human donor who donated a stem cell graft to a child with combined immunodeficiency. The sample was PBMCs from the stem cell graft donor, taken from the stem cell graft. The rearrangement joins TRBV30 to TRBJ2-1; D gene unclear. The DNA of the CDR3 is TGTGCCTGGAGTCGGAGTAGCTCCTACAATGAGCAGTTCTTC. Its protein product is CAWSRSSSYNEQFF.